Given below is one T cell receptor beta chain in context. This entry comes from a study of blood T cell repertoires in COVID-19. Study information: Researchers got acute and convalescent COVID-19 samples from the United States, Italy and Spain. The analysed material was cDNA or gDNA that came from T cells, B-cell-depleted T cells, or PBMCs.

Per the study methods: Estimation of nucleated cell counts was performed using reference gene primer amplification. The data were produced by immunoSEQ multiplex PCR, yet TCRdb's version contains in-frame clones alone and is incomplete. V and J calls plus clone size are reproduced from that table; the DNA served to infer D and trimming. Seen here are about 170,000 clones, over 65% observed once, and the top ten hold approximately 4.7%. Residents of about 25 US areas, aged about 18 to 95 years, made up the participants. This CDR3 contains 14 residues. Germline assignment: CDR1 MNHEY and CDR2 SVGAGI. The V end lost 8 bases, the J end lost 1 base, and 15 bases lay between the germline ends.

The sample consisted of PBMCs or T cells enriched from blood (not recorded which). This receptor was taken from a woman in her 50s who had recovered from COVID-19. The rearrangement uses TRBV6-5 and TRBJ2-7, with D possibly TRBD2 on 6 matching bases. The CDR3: CASSGEPGSYEQYV. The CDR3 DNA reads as TGTGCCAGCTCGGGGGAACCGGGTTCCTACGAGCAGTACGTC.